The present T cell receptor (beta chain) was sequenced within a study of T cells after yellow fever vaccination. The study's findings and limits: Weaker, the secondary response had a peak occurring faster, on day 5 versus 15.

TCRdb fed the 5' RACE reads into MiXCR, producing one record per CDR3 protein. The sample comprises some 96,000 distinct CDR3 sequences, approximately 8.4% of which are singletons, and 16% rests with the top ten. The source material was CD8+ T cells not binding an NS4B(214-222) dextramer, sorted from PBMCs, sampled around 16 days after the first yellow fever vaccination. The receptor was derived from a man between 18 and 35 years old who received the YFV17D yellow fever vaccine.

DNA for the CDR3: TGTGCCAGCAGCCCTGGAGCAGATTGGGATTCACCCCTCCACTTT. It encodes CASSPGADWDSPLHF. The rearrangement uses TRBV7-9 and TRBJ1-6, with D unresolved. V was trimmed by 5 bases and J by 8 bases, leaving 16 bases between them. Germline values: CDR1 SEHNR, CDR2 FQNEAQ (reference sequence). This CDR3 is 15 amino acids long.